This passage covers 25 T cell receptor beta chains from one sample sequenced in a study of shared clonotypes between healthy human individuals. Here immunoSEQ multiplex PCR was the method, and the copy in TCRdb shows in-frame clones only, minus some. The data show 1.6 million or so clones, roughly 97% seen once. Sequenced sample: naive CD4+ T cells sorted from blood. Described subset: CD45RA+ positively selected. Receptor source: a man under 40 in good health.

V and J are TRBV28 and TRBJ2-7, with TRBD2 matching 8 bases. Germline CDR1 MDHEN, CDR2 SYDVKM. V gave up 3 bases and J gave up 2 bases; unmatched junction bases: 6. The CDR3 has 15 amino acids. The CDR3 protein is CASSLPGGAPYEQYF. The DNA for the CDR3 is TGTGCCAGCAGTTTGCCGGGAGGGGCCCCCTACGAGCAGTACTTC.

The CDR3 here is CASSTDSRNTEAFF. CDR3 nucleotides: TGTGCCAGCAGCACGGACAGCCGCAACACTGAAGCTTTCTTT. This chain links TRBV6-5 with TRBJ1-1, with a tentative D call TRBD1 (6 bases). This CDR3 region has 14 residues. Trimming cost V 6 bases and J 2 bases, with 13 bases left between them. The germline gives CDR1 MNHEY, CDR2 SVGAGI.

A remark on this clone: The junction and the germline gene differ at one end; a read error may be behind it. CDR3 sequence (DNA): TGTGCCAGCAGCGCCCTTCCGGGACATCAAGGGACCCAGTACTTC. It is translated as CASSALPGHQGTQYF. The rearrangement uses TRBV9 and TRBJ2-5, with D possibly matching TRBD1 (6 bases). This CDR3 comprises 15 residues. Germline V gene lookup returns CDR1 SGDLS and CDR2 YYNGEE.

CDR3 region: CASSEAGQGRYTQYF. For the CDR3, the DNA is TGTGCCAGCAGTGAAGCGGGGCAGGGGAGGTATACGCAGTATTTT. The chain combines TRBV2 with TRBJ2-3; the D gene could be TRBD1 or TRBD2 (6 bases each). V was pared by 0 bases and J by 7 bases, with 14 bases between. Germline CDR1 is SNHLY and CDR2 is FYNNEI. CDR3 size: 15 residues.

The gene calls are TRBV29-1 and TRBJ2-3, with D unclear. The ends were cut back, 3 bases at V and 2 bases at J, with 9 bases in the middle. CDR3 length equals 13 residues. Germline CDR1 is SQVTM and CDR2 is ANQGSEA. CDR3 residues: CSVEPGDTDTQYF. The CDR3 DNA sequence: TGCAGCGTTGAGCCCGGCGACACAGATACGCAGTATTTT.

V usage is TRBV2 and J usage is TRBJ2-1, with D possibly TRBD2 on 5 matching bases. V lost 6 bases to trimming and J lost 10 bases, with 10 bases between them. Germline assignment: CDR1 SNHLY and CDR2 FYNNEI. The CDR3 contains 11 residues. In DNA, the CDR3 is TGTGCCAGCAGGGAGACGGGAGAGCAGTTCTTC. Translated, it gives CASRETGEQFF.

CDR3: CASIQREASGRNEQYF. The DNA for the CDR3 is TGCGCCAGCATCCAGCGGGAGGCTAGCGGGAGAAACGAGCAGTACTTC. V usage is TRBV10-1 and J usage is TRBJ2-7, with 10 positions matching TRBD2. This CDR3 is 16 amino acids long. The J segment lost 5 bases and the V segment lost 7 bases, leaving 14 bases of the junction unmatched. The germline gives CDR1 WNHNN, CDR2 SYGVQD (reference sequence).

This chain connects TRBV28 to TRBJ2-1; D is perhaps TRBD1 (7 bases). The germline CDR1 and CDR2 sequences are MDHEN and SYDVKM. Between the trimmed V and J ends, which lost 2 bases and 9 bases, there was a span of 17 bases. The CDR3 has 15 amino acids. For the CDR3, the DNA is TGTGCCAGCAGTTTACTGTTAGGGCAGGGGGGTGAGCAGTTCTTC. It codes for CASSLLLGQGGEQFF.

J is TRBJ1-1 and V is TRBV30; D is uncertain. CDR1 and CDR2 (germline): GTSNPN, SVGIG (reference sequence). The CDR3 extends over 13 amino acids. V lost 2 bases and J lost 4, with 11 bases in between. The CDR3 loop reads CAWSLNKITEAFF. CDR3 nucleotides: TGTGCCTGGAGTCTAAATAAAATCACTGAAGCTTTCTTT.

The chain carries TRBV5-4 and TRBJ2-1; tentative D call: TRBD2 (6 bases). The CDR3 covers 13 residues. Trimming cost V 4 bases and J 13 bases, with 18 bases left between them. Germline loops: CDR1 SGHNT, CDR2 YYREEE (reference sequence). The CDR3 spells CASSGGMMGSQFF. For the CDR3, the DNA is TGTGCCAGCAGCGGCGGGATGATGGGAAGCCAGTTCTTC.

CDR3 in amino acids: CASSGTPAYNEQFF. The CDR3 coding sequence is TGCGCCAGCTCCGGGACCCCGGCTTACAATGAGCAGTTCTTC. This chain connects TRBV5-1 to TRBJ2-1; possibly TRBD1 or TRBD2 for D (5 bases each). From germline, CDR1 is SGHRS and CDR2 YFSETQ. The CDR3 consists of 14 residues. V dropped 7 bases and J dropped 4 bases, with 15 bases sitting between them.

This sequence joins TRBV27 and TRBJ1-3; D might be TRBD1 (6 bases). From germline, CDR1 is MNHEY and CDR2 SMNVEV (reference sequence). V was pared by 3 bases and J by 2 bases, with 11 bases between. This CDR3 contains 15 residues. CDR3 DNA: TGTGCCAGCAGTTTGCGGGGGGCTACTGGAAACACCATATATTTT. Its protein product is CASSLRGATGNTIYF.

The chain couples TRBV5-1 to TRBJ2-3; tentatively, D is TRBD1 (5 bases). V lost 4 bases, J lost 2 bases, and 11 bases lay in between. The CDR3 is made up of 14 amino acids. Per the germline V gene, CDR1 is SGHRS and CDR2 is YFSETQ. The CDR3 protein is CASSTQGITDTQYF. As DNA, the CDR3 is TGCGCCAGCAGCACCCAGGGTATCACAGATACGCAGTATTTT.

This clone was seen just once. V gene TRBV7-8 combines with J gene TRBJ2-3, with TRBD2 matching 11 bases. CDR3 length: 19 residues. V shed 1 base, J shed 0 bases, and the junction held 9 bases outside the gene matches. Germline V gene data show CDR1 as SGHVS and CDR2 as FQNEAQ. DNA for the CDR3: TGTGCCAGCAGCTTAGGGATCTACAGACTAGCGGGAAGCACAGATACGCAGTATTTT. It codes for CASSLGIYRLAGSTDTQYF.

V usage is TRBV4-1 and J usage is TRBJ1-1; D call uncertain. CDR3 length: 14 residues. Between the trimmed V and J ends, which lost 3 bases and 9 bases, there was a span of 17 bases. Germline CDR1 is MGHRA and CDR2 is YSYEKL. The CDR3 sequence: CASSHPVQDSKAFF. Written as DNA, the CDR3 is TGCGCCAGCAGCCACCCGGTCCAGGACTCGAAAGCTTTCTTT.

The chain couples TRBV7-2 to TRBJ2-2; 13 nucleotides align to TRBD2. With 8 bases clipped from V and 6 bases from J, the junction kept 9 bases outside the gene matches. In germline, CDR1 is SGHTA, CDR2 FQGNSA. This CDR3 spans 16 amino acids. The CDR3 bases are TGTGCCAGCGGCCCACTAGCGGGAGGGCCGCCCGGGGAGCTGTTTTTT. This codes for CASGPLAGGPPGELFF.

This chain connects TRBV7-2 to TRBJ2-1; D might be TRBD2 (5 bases). The CDR3 loop spans 13 amino acids. The V gene's germline CDR1 is SGHTA and CDR2 FQGNSA. Trimming cost V 3 bases and J 3 bases, with 6 bases left between them. In nucleotides, the CDR3 is TGTGCCAGCAGCTTCCGGGACTACAATGAGCAGTTCTTC. This encodes CASSFRDYNEQFF.

This clone was picked up one time. The chain combines TRBV28 with TRBJ2-5, with TRBD1 matching over 9 bases. Unmatched junction bases numbered 9, after V lost 5 bases and J lost 5 bases. CDR1 is MDHEN and CDR2 is SYDVKM in the germline V gene. This CDR3 spans 15 amino acids. CDR3 in DNA: TGTGCCAGCAGTACTGACCGGGACAGGGTGGAGACCCAGTACTTC. It specifies CASSTDRDRVETQYF.

V usage is TRBV28 and J usage is TRBJ2-5, with 8 bases fitting TRBD1. The germline gives CDR1 MDHEN, CDR2 SYDVKM. The CDR3 runs to 15 residues. The V segment lost 6 bases and the J segment 5 bases; nucleotides outside the gene matches: 11. For the CDR3, the DNA is TGTGCCAGCAGACCCGCGGGACAGGCTTTGGAGACCCAGTACTTC. It translates to CASRPAGQALETQYF.

The chain employs TRBV7-9 and TRBJ1-5; 11 bases map to TRBD1. Germline-derived CDR1 and CDR2 are SEHNR and FQNEAQ (reference sequence). The CDR3 consists of 15 residues. The trim removed 4 bases at V and 4 bases at J, leaving 3 bases unmatched. The CDR3 DNA reads as TGTGCCAGCAGCTCGGGACAGGGGGTTAATCAGCCCCAGCATTTT. It is translated as CASSSGQGVNQPQHF.

This clone was observed once. This chain connects TRBV6-1 to TRBJ1-4; no definite D call. Looked up from germline, CDR1 is MNHNS and CDR2 is SASEGT. V was shortened by 3 bases and J by 3 bases, with 11 bases between the two germline ends. The CDR3 runs 15 residues. CDR3 coding DNA: TGTGCCAGCAGTGATCTCTCCGGGCCTAATGAAAAACTGTTTTTT. Encoded protein: CASSDLSGPNEKLFF.

V and J are TRBV27 and TRBJ2-1, with 7 bases aligning to TRBD1. The CDR3 extends over 15 amino acids. The junction had 8 bases not matched to a gene; V was cut back by 6 bases and J by 3 bases. CDR1 MNHEY and CDR2 SMNVEV come from the germline V gene (reference sequence). The CDR3 here is CASRNRGVNYNEQFF. The CDR3 nucleotides are TGTGCCAGCAGAAACAGGGGTGTCAACTACAATGAGCAGTTCTTC.

The chain recombines TRBV27 with TRBJ2-1; perhaps TRBD1 as D (6 bases). Germline V gene data show CDR1 as MNHEY and CDR2 as SMNVEV (reference sequence). V lost 9 bases, J lost 7 bases, and 28 bases lay in between. CDR3 length equals 17 residues. Written as DNA, the CDR3 is TGTGCCAGTTCCCAGGGAGTGGGACAAGTAAGGGGAAATGAGCAGTTCTTC. Amino acid sequence: CASSQGVGQVRGNEQFF.

This chain connects TRBV28 to TRBJ2-7, with 7 bases fitting TRBD2. Unmatched junction bases numbered 11, after V lost 3 bases and J lost 3 bases. This CDR3 spans 16 amino acids. The germline CDR1 and CDR2 sequences are MDHEN and SYDVKM. CDR3 amino acids: CASSLWGEGRSYEQYF. CDR3 nucleotides: TGTGCCAGCAGTTTGTGGGGGGAGGGACGCAGCTACGAGCAGTACTTC. The whole variable domain, filled in from reference TRBV28 and TRBJ2-7, reads DVKVTQSSRYLVKRTGEKVFLECVQDMDHENMFWYRQDPGLGLRLIYFSYDVKMKEKGDIPEGYSVSREKKERFSLILESASTNQTSMYLCASSLWGEGRSYEQYFGPGTRLTVT.

The chain combines TRBV6-1 with TRBJ1-5; D remains unclear. The CDR3 runs to 13 residues. Trimming took off 1 base at V and 6 bases at J, with 7 bases between the two ends. CDR1 MNHNS and CDR2 SASEGT come from the germline V gene. CDR3 in amino acids: CASSEGRAQPQHF. The CDR3 DNA is TGTGCCAGCAGTGAAGGTCGTGCTCAGCCCCAGCATTTT.